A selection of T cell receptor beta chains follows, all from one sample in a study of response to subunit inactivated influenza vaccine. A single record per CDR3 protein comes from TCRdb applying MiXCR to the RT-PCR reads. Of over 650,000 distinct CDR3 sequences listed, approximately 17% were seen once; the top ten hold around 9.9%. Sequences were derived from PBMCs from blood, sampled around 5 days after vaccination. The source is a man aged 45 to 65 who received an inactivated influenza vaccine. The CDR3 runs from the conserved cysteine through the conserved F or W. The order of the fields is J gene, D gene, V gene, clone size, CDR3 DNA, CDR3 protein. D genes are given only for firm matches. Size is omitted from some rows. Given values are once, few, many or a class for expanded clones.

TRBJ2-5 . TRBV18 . TGTGCCAGCTCACCACAGACGGAAGAGGCCCAGTACTTC CASSPQTEEAQYF
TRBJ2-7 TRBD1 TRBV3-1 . TGTGCCAGCAGCCAAGAGGGACAGGCGGACGAGCAGTACTTC CASSQEGQADEQYF
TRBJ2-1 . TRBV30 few TGTGCCTGGAGTGCGACATACAATGAGCAGTTCTTC CAWSATYNEQFF
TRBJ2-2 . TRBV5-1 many TGCGCCAGCAGCTTGGCAGCGTCGAACACCGGGGAGCTGTTTTTT CASSLAASNTGELFF
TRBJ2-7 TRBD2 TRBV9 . TGTGCCAGCAGCTCCCTTAGCGGGGGGTCAGACGAGCAGTACTTC CASSSLSGGSDEQYF
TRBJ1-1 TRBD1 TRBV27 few TGTGCCAGCAGTTTCCAGGGGACAGGGACTGAAGCTTTCTTT CASSFQGTGTEAFF
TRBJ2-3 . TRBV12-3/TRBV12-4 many TGTGCCAGCAGCGCCTATAGGGTCTCGGACACAGATACGCAGTATTTT CASSAYRVSDTDTQYF
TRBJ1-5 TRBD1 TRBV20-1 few TGCAGTGCTAGAAGATCCGGGACAGATTTCTATAGCAATCAGCCCCAGCATTTT CSARRSGTDFYSNQPQHF
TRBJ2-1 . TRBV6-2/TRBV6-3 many TGTGCCAGCAGCTACTCAATCAGTGTCCCCTACAATGAGCAGTTCTTC CASSYSISVPYNEQFF
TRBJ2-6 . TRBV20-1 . TGCAGTGCAAGAACCCCTAACTCTGGGGCCAACGTCCTGACTTTC CSARTPNSGANVLTF
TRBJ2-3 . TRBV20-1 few TGCAGTGCCCATTCAGCGGGCAGGGTCGCAGATACGCAGTATTTT CSAHSAGRVADTQYF
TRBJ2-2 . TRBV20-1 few TGCAGTGCCAACTGGGCCACCGCAAGAACCGGGGAGCTGTTTTTT CSANWATARTGELFF
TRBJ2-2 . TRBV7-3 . TGTGCCAGCAGCTTAACTAGGGGAGGCGGGGAGCTGTTTTTT CASSLTRGGGELFF
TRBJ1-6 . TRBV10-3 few TGTGCCATCAGTGATGCCCGGGGGCCTGGTTCACCCCTCCACTTT CAISDARGPGSPLHF
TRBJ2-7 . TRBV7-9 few TGTGCCAGCAGGGCAGGAAGCTCCTACGAGCAGTACTTC CASRAGSSYEQYF
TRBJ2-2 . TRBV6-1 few TGTGCCAGCAGTGATGGGGTAGCTAGAACCGGGGAGCTGTTTTTT CASSDGVARTGELFF
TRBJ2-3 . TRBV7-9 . TGTGCCAGCAGCTCTAAATCTACTGGGGCAGATACGCAGTATTTT CASSSKSTGADTQYF
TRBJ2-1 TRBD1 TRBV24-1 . TGTGCCACGCGCGGGACAGGGGTTAAAGATGAGCAGTTCTTC CATRGTGVKDEQFF
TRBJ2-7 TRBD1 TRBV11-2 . TGTGCCAGCAGCTTAGACCCGGGACAGGGGTCTTTCTACGAGCAGTACTTC CASSLDPGQGSFYEQYF
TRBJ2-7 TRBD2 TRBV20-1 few TGCAGTGCTAGGGCCGGGAGGAGACTCTCCTACGAGCAGTACTTC CSARAGRRLSYEQYF
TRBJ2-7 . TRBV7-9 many TGTGCCAGCAGCTTACCAGGTCTCGAATCAGAAAAGCAGTACTTC CASSLPGLESEKQYF
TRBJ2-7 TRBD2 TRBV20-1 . TGCAGTGCTAGACCTCTAAGGACTAGCGGGACCTCCTACGAGCAGTACTTC CSARPLRTSGTSYEQYF
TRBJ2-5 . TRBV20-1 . TGCAGTGCTCCCCGGTATCTAGATCAAGAGACCCAGTACTTC CSAPRYLDQETQYF
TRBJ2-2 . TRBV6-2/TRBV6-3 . TGTGCCAGCAGTTACTCTCTGGACAGCTCGTTGGAGCTGTTTTTT CASSYSLDSSLELFF
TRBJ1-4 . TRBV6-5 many TGTGCCAGCAGTTACTCCGACGCGAATGAAAAACTGTTTTTT CASSYSDANEKLFF
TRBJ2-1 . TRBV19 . TGTGCCAGTAGTATCATCCGAAACAATGAGCAGTTCTTC CASSIIRNNEQFF
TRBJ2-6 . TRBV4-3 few TGCGCCAGCAGCCAAGCTTTGGGCTCTGGGGCCAACGTCCTGACTTTC CASSQALGSGANVLTF
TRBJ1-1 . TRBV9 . TGTGCCAGCAGCGTAGGTACAACAACTGAAGCTTTCTTT CASSVGTTTEAFF
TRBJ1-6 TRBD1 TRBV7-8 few TGTGCCAGCAGAGGGGCCGGGACAGTAGAATCACCCCTCCACTTT CASRGAGTVESPLHF
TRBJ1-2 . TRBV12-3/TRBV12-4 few TGTGCCAGCACCTGGGGGGGGGCGCCTAGCTATGGCTACACCTTC CASTWGGAPSYGYTF
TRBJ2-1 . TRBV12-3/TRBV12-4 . TGTGCCAGCAGTCCCGGAGGTGGAGGGACCTACAATGAGCAGTTCTTC CASSPGGGGTYNEQFF
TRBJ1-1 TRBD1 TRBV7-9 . TGTGCCAGCAGCTTAGCCCTGGGACAGCTAATGAACACTGAAGCTTTCTTT CASSLALGQLMNTEAFF
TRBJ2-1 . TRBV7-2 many TGTGCCAGCAGCTTATCGGTGGGTGCGGAGCAGTTCTTC CASSLSVGAEQFF
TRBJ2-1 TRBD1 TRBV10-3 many TGTGCCATCAGTGAGTCGATAATTCTTGCGGGACAGGGCCACAATGAGCAGTTCTTC CAISESIILAGQGHNEQFF
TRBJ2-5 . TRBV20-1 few TGCAGTGCTCGTAAGGGTTGGTCCCGCCGAGAGACCCAGTACTTC CSARKGWSRRETQYF
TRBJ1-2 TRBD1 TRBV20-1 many TGCAGTGCTAGAGATGGGACAGAACGGGGCTACACCTTC CSARDGTERGYTF
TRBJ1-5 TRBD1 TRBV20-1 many TGCAGTGCTGACCGGACAGGTACAGGAGGGCAGCCCCAGCATTTT CSADRTGTGGQPQHF
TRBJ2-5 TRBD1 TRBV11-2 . TGTGCCAGCAGCTTGACAGGGCCCGTGGAGACCCAGTACTTC CASSLTGPVETQYF
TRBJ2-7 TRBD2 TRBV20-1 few TGCAGTGCTAGAGTGAGGGCAGGGACTATTTTAAGCGAGCAGTACTTC CSARVRAGTILSEQYF
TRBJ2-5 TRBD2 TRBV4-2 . TGTGCCAGCAGCCATCCCACCGGGGGGGGTCTACAAGAGACCCAGTACTTC CASSHPTGGGLQETQYF
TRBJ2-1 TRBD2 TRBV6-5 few TGTGCCAGCAGTTATAGCGGGAGGGCCCTCAATGAGCAGTTCTTC CASSYSGRALNEQFF
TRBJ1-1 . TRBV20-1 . TGCAGTGCTAGAGGCGCAGGGAGGAACACTGAAGCTTTCTTT CSARGAGRNTEAFF
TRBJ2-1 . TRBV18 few TGTGCCAGCTCCCTCAGGGTTCTCGATGAGCAGTTCTTC CASSLRVLDEQFF
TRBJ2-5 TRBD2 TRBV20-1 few TGCAGTGCTAGAGATAGCGGGAAGGGCCAAGAGACCCAGTACTTC CSARDSGKGQETQYF
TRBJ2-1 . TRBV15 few TGTGCCACCAGCAGAGCACTCCCCGGGGGCCGACTATACAATGAGCAGTTCTTC CATSRALPGGRLYNEQFF
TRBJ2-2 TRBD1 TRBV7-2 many TGTGCCAGCAGACCTTACAGGGGACCCGGGGAGCTGTTTTTT CASRPYRGPGELFF
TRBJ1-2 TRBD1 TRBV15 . TGTGCCACCAGCAGTTTACCGACAGGGATTGATGGCTACACCTTC CATSSLPTGIDGYTF
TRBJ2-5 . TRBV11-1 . TGTGCCAGCAGTTTCAGGGCCTCGGGGGAGACCCAGTACTTC CASSFRASGETQYF
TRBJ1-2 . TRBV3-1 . TGTGCCAGCAGCCCACAGGATTTTGGCTATGGCTACACCTTC CASSPQDFGYGYTF
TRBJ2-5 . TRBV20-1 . TGCAGTGTGCAGGGTAGTGGGGAGACCCAGTACTTC CSVQGSGETQYF
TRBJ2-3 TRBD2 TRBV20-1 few TGCAGTGCTGGACTAGTAAGGAGCACAGATACGCAGTATTTT CSAGLVRSTDTQYF
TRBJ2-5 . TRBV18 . TGTGCCACCAGGAGTCCCCGGGGAGAGACCCAGTACTTC CATRSPRGETQYF
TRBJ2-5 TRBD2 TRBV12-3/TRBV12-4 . TGTGCCATAAGCGGGGTAGAAGAGACCCAGTACTTC CAISGVEETQYF
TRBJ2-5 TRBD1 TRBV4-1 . TGCGCCAGCAGCCACCCCGGGACAGGGGAAGAGACCCAGTACTTC CASSHPGTGEETQYF
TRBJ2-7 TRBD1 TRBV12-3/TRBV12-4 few TGTGCCAGCAGAGAAGGGGGCCCCTACGAGCAGTACTTC CASREGGPYEQYF
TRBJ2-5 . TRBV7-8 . TGTGCCAGCAGCTCCCAATCGGGGGCTGGGGAGACCCAGTACTTC CASSSQSGAGETQYF
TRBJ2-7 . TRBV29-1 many TGCAGCGTCCTCCTAGCTTCCTACGAGCAGTACTTC CSVLLASYEQYF
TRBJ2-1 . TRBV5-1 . TGCGCCAGCAGCTTGGCACAGTTCTACAATGAGCAGTTCTTC CASSLAQFYNEQFF